This is a list of T cell receptor beta chains from one sample in a study of vaccination and CD4 T cells after COVID-19. TCRdb redid the calling of the PCR reads with MiXCR, one entry per CDR3 protein. The repertoire holds roughly 18,000 distinct CDR3 sequences, roughly two fifths seen once, with 15% to 20% in the top ten. No cognate antigen is known for these TCRs. The material sequenced was CD4+ T cells from blood, cultured in vitro, taken about 7 months after SARS-CoV-2 vaccination. Receptors originate from a human donor who had recovered from COVID-19. Both conserved end residues are part of each CDR3. A D gene is named only where the DNA matches it firmly. Rows may omit the clone size; those that give it use once, few, many or a size class.

j_gene: TRBJ2-2; v_gene: TRBV7-3; abundance: -; d_gene: -; CDR3nt: TGTGCCAGCACCCTGAGACGGGGGGGGGAGCTGTTTTTT; CDR3aa: CASTLRRGGELFF
j_gene: TRBJ1-2; v_gene: TRBV25-1; abundance: -; d_gene: TRBD1; CDR3nt: TGTGCCAGCAGTGAACTACGTGACAGGGGGCCGGGCTACACCTTC; CDR3aa: CASSELRDRGPGYTF
j_gene: TRBJ1-1; v_gene: TRBV30; abundance: -; d_gene: -; CDR3nt: TGTGCCTGGACCCCCACTCGACAGGTTGGGATGGTGAACACTGAAGCTTTCTTT; CDR3aa: CAWTPTRQVGMVNTEAFF
j_gene: TRBJ2-3; v_gene: TRBV28; abundance: few; d_gene: -; CDR3nt: TGTGCCAGCAGGAAGAGTAGCACAGATACGCAGTATTTT; CDR3aa: CASRKSSTDTQYF
j_gene: TRBJ2-5; v_gene: TRBV5-4; abundance: once; d_gene: -; CDR3nt: TGTGCCAGCAGCTTGGACAGTTCGGGGACCCAGTACTTC; CDR3aa: CASSLDSSGTQYF
j_gene: TRBJ2-7; v_gene: TRBV7-6; abundance: -; d_gene: -; CDR3nt: TGTGCCAGCAGCTTAAGGGCCGGGGACGAGCAGTACTTC; CDR3aa: CASSLRAGDEQYF
j_gene: TRBJ2-1; v_gene: TRBV28; abundance: -; d_gene: -; CDR3nt: TGTGCCAGCAGTCTTTATAGGCGTGAGCAGTTCTTC; CDR3aa: CASSLYRREQFF
j_gene: TRBJ1-5; v_gene: TRBV6-4; abundance: few; d_gene: -; CDR3nt: TGTGCCAGCAGTTCCGGGCCTCCCTCCAATCAGCCCCAGCATTTT; CDR3aa: CASSSGPPSNQPQHF
j_gene: TRBJ1-2; v_gene: TRBV6-5; abundance: few; d_gene: -; CDR3nt: TGTGCCAGCAGTTACTACGCGCAGGTTAACTATGGCTACACCTTC; CDR3aa: CASSYYAQVNYGYTF
j_gene: TRBJ2-1; v_gene: TRBV7-6; abundance: -; d_gene: TRBD2; CDR3nt: TGTGCCAGCAGCCCGCCCGGACTAGCGGGGGGGCGGCCCTACAATGAGCAGTTCTTC; CDR3aa: CASSPPGLAGGRPYNEQFF
j_gene: TRBJ2-1; v_gene: TRBV6-2/TRBV6-3; abundance: -; d_gene: TRBD2; CDR3nt: TGTGCCAGCTGCGCCGGGACTAGCTTAGGTTCGGGAAATGAGCAGTTCTTC; CDR3aa: CASCAGTSLGSGNEQFF
j_gene: TRBJ2-5; v_gene: TRBV2; abundance: -; d_gene: -; CDR3nt: TGTGCCAGCAGCCTGGGACGGCCCGGGCGGGAGACCCAGTACTTC; CDR3aa: CASSLGRPGRETQYF
j_gene: TRBJ1-1; v_gene: TRBV20-1; abundance: -; d_gene: -; CDR3nt: TGCAGTGCTAGAGATGGAAGGGCAGGGAAGGAGGGCACTGAAGCTTTCTTT; CDR3aa: CSARDGRAGKEGTEAFF
j_gene: TRBJ2-2; v_gene: TRBV7-9; abundance: few; d_gene: -; CDR3nt: TGTGCCAGCAACCTCGTCAGGGGGGGCCCTGGGGAGCTGTTTTTT; CDR3aa: CASNLVRGGPGELFF
j_gene: TRBJ1-1; v_gene: TRBV20-1; abundance: few; d_gene: TRBD1; CDR3nt: TGCAGTGCTAGTGGAGGACAGGGGTTTGGCACTGAAGCTTTCTTT; CDR3aa: CSASGGQGFGTEAFF
j_gene: TRBJ1-1; v_gene: TRBV27; abundance: -; d_gene: -; CDR3nt: TGTGCCAGCAGACCCCGCGGGATCGGGAATACTGAAGCTTTCTTT; CDR3aa: CASRPRGIGNTEAFF
j_gene: TRBJ2-5; v_gene: TRBV7-9; abundance: -; d_gene: -; CDR3nt: TGTGCCAGCAGCCCCGGGACGCCCGGAGAAGAGACCCAGTACTTC; CDR3aa: CASSPGTPGEETQYF
j_gene: TRBJ2-3; v_gene: TRBV4-2; abundance: -; d_gene: TRBD2; CDR3nt: TGTGCCAGCAGCCAAGACTCCGCGGGGGGATTAGAAGATACGCAGTATTTT; CDR3aa: CASSQDSAGGLEDTQYF
j_gene: TRBJ2-5; v_gene: TRBV11-2; abundance: -; d_gene: -; CDR3nt: TGTGCCAGCAGCGCGGGACTGTCGGGGGAGACCCAGTACTTC; CDR3aa: CASSAGLSGETQYF
j_gene: TRBJ1-6; v_gene: TRBV19; abundance: few; d_gene: TRBD1; CDR3nt: TGTGCCAGTAGTGCAGGGACAGTTAATTCACCCCTCCACTTT; CDR3aa: CASSAGTVNSPLHF
j_gene: TRBJ1-6; v_gene: TRBV28; abundance: -; d_gene: -; CDR3nt: TGTGCCAGCAGTTCCTCCCGGGAACTGGCCCTCCACTTT; CDR3aa: CASSSSRELALHF
j_gene: TRBJ2-7; v_gene: TRBV7-2; abundance: -; d_gene: -; CDR3nt: TGTGCCAGCAGCTCAACAGGGAGCTCCTACGAGCAGTACTTC; CDR3aa: CASSSTGSSYEQYF
j_gene: TRBJ2-3; v_gene: TRBV20-1; abundance: few; d_gene: -; CDR3nt: TGCAGTGCTAGTACTAGCAGTCAGGATACGCAGTATTTT; CDR3aa: CSASTSSQDTQYF
j_gene: TRBJ1-2; v_gene: TRBV20-1; abundance: -; d_gene: -; CDR3nt: TGCAGTGCTAGAGATTCGGCCGGGATCCGATACTATGGCTACACCTTC; CDR3aa: CSARDSAGIRYYGYTF
j_gene: TRBJ1-2; v_gene: TRBV5-1; abundance: medium-sized; d_gene: TRBD1; CDR3nt: TGCGCCAGCAGCTTGGATGGAGGGGGCAACTATGGCTACACCTTC; CDR3aa: CASSLDGGGNYGYTF
j_gene: TRBJ1-2; v_gene: TRBV2; abundance: -; d_gene: TRBD1; CDR3nt: TGTGCCAGCTGTCAGTCCCAGGGGGATGGCTACACCTTC; CDR3aa: CASCQSQGDGYTF
j_gene: TRBJ1-1; v_gene: TRBV11-3; abundance: -; d_gene: -; CDR3nt: TGTGCCAGCAGCTTTTCCCCTCTGGGGTCTTTGAACACTGAAGCTTTCTTT; CDR3aa: CASSFSPLGSLNTEAFF
j_gene: TRBJ2-1; v_gene: TRBV20-1; abundance: few; d_gene: TRBD2; CDR3nt: TGCAGCAGACCTCTAGCGGGGGGGCATCAGCAGTTCTTC; CDR3aa: CSRPLAGGHQQFF
j_gene: TRBJ1-1; v_gene: TRBV4-3; abundance: -; d_gene: -; CDR3nt: TGCGCCAGCAGCCAATCCTTTGTCGAGGCCACTGAAGCTTTCTTT; CDR3aa: CASSQSFVEATEAFF
j_gene: TRBJ2-3; v_gene: TRBV19; abundance: few; d_gene: -; CDR3nt: TGTGCCAGTAGTTCCCAAGCGGGTTTTATCCCAGATACGCAGTATTTT; CDR3aa: CASSSQAGFIPDTQYF
j_gene: TRBJ2-7; v_gene: TRBV6-1; abundance: few; d_gene: TRBD1; CDR3nt: TGTGCCAGCAGAGGGGACAGGGCTGCCGAGCAGTACTTC; CDR3aa: CASRGDRAAEQYF
j_gene: TRBJ1-1; v_gene: TRBV6-1; abundance: -; d_gene: -; CDR3nt: TGTGCCAGCACTCAGGGGTTAGAAGCTTTCTTT; CDR3aa: CASTQGLEAFF
j_gene: TRBJ2-7; v_gene: TRBV7-2; abundance: -; d_gene: TRBD2; CDR3nt: TGTGCCAGCAGCTTACTTGCGGGGGGCGCCTACGAGCAGTACTTC; CDR3aa: CASSLLAGGAYEQYF
j_gene: TRBJ2-2; v_gene: TRBV6-1; abundance: -; d_gene: -; CDR3nt: TGTGCCAGCGGAGGGCTAAATTTTAACACCGGGGAGCTGTTTTTT; CDR3aa: CASGGLNFNTGELFF
j_gene: TRBJ2-7; v_gene: TRBV6-5; abundance: -; d_gene: TRBD1; CDR3nt: TGTGCCAGCAGTTTAAGGACAGGGGCCGCCTACGAGCAGTACTTC; CDR3aa: CASSLRTGAAYEQYF
j_gene: TRBJ2-2; v_gene: TRBV7-9; abundance: -; d_gene: TRBD2; CDR3nt: TGTGCCAGCAGCTTAGCACTAGCGGTGAACACCGGGGAGCTGTTTTTT; CDR3aa: CASSLALAVNTGELFF
j_gene: TRBJ2-3; v_gene: TRBV20-1; abundance: few; d_gene: -; CDR3nt: TGCAGTGCTAGAGTTCTCACTAGCACAGATACGCAGTATTTT; CDR3aa: CSARVLTSTDTQYF
j_gene: TRBJ2-7; v_gene: TRBV20-1; abundance: -; d_gene: TRBD2; CDR3nt: TGCAGTGCTCTAGCGGGAGGCTACTCCTACGAGCAGTACTTC; CDR3aa: CSALAGGYSYEQYF
j_gene: TRBJ2-5; v_gene: TRBV20-1; abundance: -; d_gene: TRBD2; CDR3nt: TGCAGTGCTAGAAGGACTAGCGGGAGGTTTGAGACCCAGTACTTC; CDR3aa: CSARRTSGRFETQYF
j_gene: TRBJ2-1; v_gene: TRBV7-9; abundance: -; d_gene: -; CDR3nt: TGTGCCAGCAGCTTACAGTTAAGGACAGTTTCCTACAATGAGCAGTTCTTC; CDR3aa: CASSLQLRTVSYNEQFF
j_gene: TRBJ1-1; v_gene: TRBV28; abundance: -; d_gene: -; CDR3nt: TGTGCCAGCAGTCCAAGAAAGACAGCAAACACTGAAGCTTTCTTT; CDR3aa: CASSPRKTANTEAFF
j_gene: TRBJ1-5; v_gene: TRBV10-3; abundance: few; d_gene: -; CDR3nt: TGTGCCATCGGCTCGGATAGCAATCAGCCCCAGCATTTT; CDR3aa: CAIGSDSNQPQHF
j_gene: TRBJ2-5; v_gene: TRBV19; abundance: once; d_gene: TRBD1; CDR3nt: TGTGCCAGTAGTACCCGTCGACAGGGACAAGAGACCCAGTACTTC; CDR3aa: CASSTRRQGQETQYF
j_gene: TRBJ2-3; v_gene: TRBV5-4; abundance: once; d_gene: -; CDR3nt: TGTGCCAGCAATCGCGGTAGCACTACAGATACGCAGTATTTT; CDR3aa: CASNRGSTTDTQYF
j_gene: TRBJ1-1; v_gene: TRBV7-2; abundance: -; d_gene: -; CDR3nt: TGTGCCAGCAGCTTCGAAAGGGACACTGAAGCTTTCTTT; CDR3aa: CASSFERDTEAFF
j_gene: TRBJ1-1; v_gene: TRBV7-8; abundance: -; d_gene: -; CDR3nt: TGTGCCAGCAGCTCCAGGGAAACGGGCACTGAAGCTTTCTTT; CDR3aa: CASSSRETGTEAFF
j_gene: TRBJ1-1; v_gene: TRBV7-9; abundance: few; d_gene: -; CDR3nt: TGTGCCAGCACCCACAGTAACGGGGGAGCTTTCTTT; CDR3aa: CASTHSNGGAFF
j_gene: TRBJ2-3; v_gene: TRBV7-9; abundance: few; d_gene: TRBD2; CDR3nt: TGTGCCAGCAGCCCCGGACTAGCGCTAGATACGCAGTATTTT; CDR3aa: CASSPGLALDTQYF
j_gene: TRBJ2-3; v_gene: TRBV5-6; abundance: -; d_gene: -; CDR3nt: TGTGCCAGCAGCTTGGTAGATACGCAGTATTTT; CDR3aa: CASSLVDTQYF
j_gene: TRBJ2-5; v_gene: TRBV6-1; abundance: -; d_gene: TRBD2; CDR3nt: TGTGCCAGCAGGCCGGGACTAGCGGTTGTGACCCAGTACTTC; CDR3aa: CASRPGLAVVTQYF
j_gene: TRBJ2-5; v_gene: TRBV7-9; abundance: few; d_gene: TRBD2; CDR3nt: TGTGCCAGCAGCCCTCGATGGACTAGCGGTCAAGAGACCCAGTACTTC; CDR3aa: CASSPRWTSGQETQYF
j_gene: TRBJ2-3; v_gene: TRBV7-6; abundance: few; d_gene: -; CDR3nt: TGTGCCAGCAGCTTAGGCGGGCGAGGAGATACGCAGTATTTT; CDR3aa: CASSLGGRGDTQYF
j_gene: TRBJ2-3; v_gene: TRBV20-1; abundance: -; d_gene: TRBD2; CDR3nt: TGCAGTGCTAGTCGTGCGACGGGGGGTACTAGCACAGATACGCAGTATTTT; CDR3aa: CSASRATGGTSTDTQYF
j_gene: TRBJ2-3; v_gene: TRBV11-2; abundance: -; d_gene: -; CDR3nt: TGTGCCAGCAGCTTAGACTTCCCGAGCACAGATACGCAGTATTTT; CDR3aa: CASSLDFPSTDTQYF
j_gene: TRBJ1-6; v_gene: TRBV10-3; abundance: -; d_gene: -; CDR3nt: TGTGCCACTCGAGGACAGACTGGGTATAATTCACCCCTCCACTTT; CDR3aa: CATRGQTGYNSPLHF
j_gene: TRBJ2-7; v_gene: TRBV12-3/TRBV12-4; abundance: once; d_gene: TRBD2; CDR3nt: TGTGCCAGCAGTCCTTACGGGACTAGCGGGAGCTACGAGCAGTACTTC; CDR3aa: CASSPYGTSGSYEQYF
j_gene: TRBJ1-2; v_gene: TRBV2; abundance: few; d_gene: -; CDR3nt: TGTGCCAGCAGTGAATGGGCGGCTGGAGATGGCTACACCTTC; CDR3aa: CASSEWAAGDGYTF
j_gene: TRBJ1-6; v_gene: TRBV2; abundance: -; d_gene: -; CDR3nt: TGTGCCAGCAGTGACAGGCTAAGGGATTCACCCCTCCACTTT; CDR3aa: CASSDRLRDSPLHF